Below are 8 T cell receptor beta chains sequenced from a single sample in a study of cytomegalovirus exposure and HLA in healthy donors. Primers: 60 Vbeta forward and 13 Jbeta reverse. Assay used: immunoSEQ multiplex PCR; TCRdb lists only in-frame clones, some missing. Here the sample spans 70,000 to 80,000 clones, approximately 80% being singletons. The sequencing input was PBMCs. These receptors came from a woman between 40 and 50 years old in good health and CMV-seropositive.

A single count supports this clone. V gene TRBV2 combines with J gene TRBJ1-2, with TRBD1 identical over 10 bases. Looked up from germline, CDR1 is SNHLY and CDR2 is FYNNEI. The CDR3 loop spans 14 amino acids. With V trimmed by 7 bases and J by 6 bases, 8 bases remained unmatched. CDR3 DNA sequence: TGTGCCAGCAAACGGGACAGGGGTTGGGATGGCTACACCTTC. The encoded protein is CASKRDRGWDGYTF.

J is TRBJ2-7 and V is TRBV2, with 8 bases fitting TRBD1. The V gene end was trimmed by 4 bases and the J gene end by 2 bases; junction bases not matched to a gene: 4. CDR1 and CDR2 from the germline V gene are SNHLY and FYNNEI. The CDR3 is 14 residues long. DNA of the CDR3: TGTGCCAGCAGTGGGACAGGGCAAACCTACGAGCAGTACTTC. It is translated as CASSGTGQTYEQYF. The full variable domain, its missing parts supplied by reference TRBV2 and TRBJ2-7, is EPEVTQTPSHQVTQMGQEVILRCVPISNHLYFYWYRQILGQKVEFLVSFYNNEISEKSEIFDDQFSVERPDGSNFTLKIRSTKLEDSAMYFCASSGTGQTYEQYFGPGTRLTVT.

V gene TRBV7-2 combines with J gene TRBJ1-1; D is unclear. Trimming removed 2 bases from V and 1 base from J, with 8 bases in between. Germline lookup yields CDR1 SGHTA and CDR2 FQGNSA. The CDR3 consists of 14 residues. The CDR3 region is CASSLYTGNTEAFF. CDR3 nucleotides: TGTGCCAGCAGCTTATACACGGGGAACACTGAAGCTTTCTTT.

Only one count was recorded for this clone. The CDR3 DNA follows: TGTGCCAGCAGTCGACTTGGACTAGCGGGGCAAGAGACCCAGTACTTC. As protein: CASSRLGLAGQETQYF. This chain links TRBV13 with TRBJ2-5, with 12 bases identical to TRBD2. CDR1 and CDR2 (germline): PRHDT, FYEKMQ (reference sequence). V trimming: 6 bases; J trimming: 2 bases; junction bases outside the gene matches: 7. The CDR3 is 16 residues long.

This rearrangement joins TRBV27 to TRBJ2-5; 7 nucleotides agree with TRBD2. This CDR3 has 13 residues. Germline assignment: CDR1 MNHEY and CDR2 SMNVEV (reference sequence). The J segment lost 5 bases and the V segment lost 6 bases, leaving 6 bases of the junction unmatched. The CDR3 is CASRGLSGETQYF. CDR3 nucleotide sequence: TGTGCCAGCAGGGGACTATCGGGGGAGACCCAGTACTTC.

The rearrangement links TRBV7-2 to TRBJ2-2; TRBD1 matches 8 bases. The CDR3 extends over 19 amino acids. The ends lost 1 base at V and 2 bases at J; junction bases unmatched: 12. Germline V lookup: CDR1 SGHTA, CDR2 FQGNSA. The CDR3 protein is CASSLVAQGAYSNTGELFF. CDR3 nucleotide sequence: TGTGCCAGCAGCTTAGTGGCCCAGGGGGCTTACTCCAACACCGGGGAGCTGTTTTTT.

This chain links TRBV6-1 with TRBJ1-5; D uncertain. This CDR3 comprises 12 residues. V was pared by 1 base and J by 11 bases, with 9 bases between. Germline CDR1 reads MNHNS; CDR2 reads SASEGT. CDR3 region: CASSEVTRAQHF. The CDR3 DNA sequence: TGTGCCAGCAGTGAAGTCACCCGGGCCCAGCATTTT.

CDR3 in amino acids: CAWTKGQLDEKLFF. As DNA, the CDR3 is TGTGCCTGGACGAAGGGACAGTTAGATGAAAAACTGTTTTTT. The chain carries TRBV30 and TRBJ1-4; TRBD1 agrees at 7 bases. The trim removed 4 bases at V and 6 bases at J, leaving 8 bases unmatched. Germline V gene data show CDR1 as GTSNPN and CDR2 as SVGIG (reference sequence). The CDR3 extends over 14 amino acids.